The rows below give T cell receptor beta chains drawn from one sample of a study of OX40 agonist ivuxolimab in advanced cancers. Data came from immunoSEQ multiplex PCR; TCRdb stores just in-frame clones and leaves some out. The sample records tens of thousands of clones, 88% being singletons. The sequencing used CD4+ or CD8+ T cells sorted from blood, collected in a trial of the OX40 agonist ivuxolimab. All receptors derive from an adult with an advanced solid tumor such as melanoma, head and neck, liver or kidney cancer. CDR3s include the opening cysteine and the closing phenylalanine or tryptophan. A D gene is named only where the DNA matches it firmly. Not all rows give a size; the values are once, few, many and, for expanded clones, a class.

abundance,j_gene,d_gene,v_gene,CDR3nt,CDR3aa
-,TRBJ1-3,TRBD1,TRBV18,TGTGCCAGCTCACCACCCGGGACAGTCTCTGGAAACACCATATATTTT,CASSPPGTVSGNTIYF
-,TRBJ1-1,-,TRBV14,TGTGCCAGCAGCCTTTTCGACAGGAACACTGAAGCTTTCTTT,CASSLFDRNTEAFF
-,TRBJ1-5,-,TRBV7-9,TGTGCCAGCAGCTTGTTCGGTCCGGATCAGCCCCAGCATTTT,CASSLFGPDQPQHF
-,TRBJ2-2,-,TRBV7-2,TGTGCCAGCAGCCTACGGTATACCGTCTCTACCGGGGAGCTGTTTTTT,CASSLRYTVSTGELFF
-,TRBJ1-1,-,TRBV5-6,TGTGCCAGCAGCTACACGCTCGGCTTTTTCGGCACTGAAGCTTTCTTT,CASSYTLGFFGTEAFF
-,TRBJ1-2,-,TRBV11-2,TGTGCCAGCAGCTTTGGCCGCAGGGATGGGAACTATGGCTACACCTTC,CASSFGRRDGNYGYTF
-,TRBJ2-6,-,TRBV10-3,TGTGCCATCACCGAGACTGGGGCCAACGTCCTGACTTTC,CAITETGANVLTF
once,TRBJ2-7,TRBD1,TRBV15,TGTGCCACCAGCGCGGACAGGGGGGTTTTACGGCAGTACTTC,CATSADRGVLRQYF
-,TRBJ1-1,-,TRBV5-6,TGTGCCAGCAGCCGGCTCGTGAACACTGAAGCTTTCTTT,CASSRLVNTEAFF
-,TRBJ1-2,-,TRBV7-2,TGTGCCAGCAGCCCCCCAGGACAGACAACTAACTATGGCTACACCTTC,CASSPPGQTTNYGYTF
-,TRBJ2-3,TRBD2,TRBV4-2,TGTGCCAGCAGCCTCAACGCGGGACTAGCGCGAGATACGCAGTATTTT,CASSLNAGLARDTQYF
few,TRBJ2-1,TRBD2,TRBV18,TGTGCCAGCTCACCACCTGCGAGCGGGGGATCATTCGGGGAGCAGTTCTTC,CASSPPASGGSFGEQFF
few,TRBJ2-1,-,TRBV18,TGTGCCAGCTCACCGAAGACTAGTGGGGGGGCGTCCGAGCAGTTCTTC,CASSPKTSGGASEQFF
-,TRBJ1-2,-,TRBV9,TGTGCCAGCAGCCCTTCCGGACAGCAATCCTATGGCTACACCTTC,CASSPSGQQSYGYTF
-,TRBJ2-7,-,TRBV6-1,TGTGCCAGCATTACCGCAGGGGCGCAGTACGAGCAGTACTTC,CASITAGAQYEQYF
-,TRBJ1-2,-,TRBV28,TGTGCCAGCATGGGGGCGGGATATGGCTACGCCTTC,CASMGAGYGYAF